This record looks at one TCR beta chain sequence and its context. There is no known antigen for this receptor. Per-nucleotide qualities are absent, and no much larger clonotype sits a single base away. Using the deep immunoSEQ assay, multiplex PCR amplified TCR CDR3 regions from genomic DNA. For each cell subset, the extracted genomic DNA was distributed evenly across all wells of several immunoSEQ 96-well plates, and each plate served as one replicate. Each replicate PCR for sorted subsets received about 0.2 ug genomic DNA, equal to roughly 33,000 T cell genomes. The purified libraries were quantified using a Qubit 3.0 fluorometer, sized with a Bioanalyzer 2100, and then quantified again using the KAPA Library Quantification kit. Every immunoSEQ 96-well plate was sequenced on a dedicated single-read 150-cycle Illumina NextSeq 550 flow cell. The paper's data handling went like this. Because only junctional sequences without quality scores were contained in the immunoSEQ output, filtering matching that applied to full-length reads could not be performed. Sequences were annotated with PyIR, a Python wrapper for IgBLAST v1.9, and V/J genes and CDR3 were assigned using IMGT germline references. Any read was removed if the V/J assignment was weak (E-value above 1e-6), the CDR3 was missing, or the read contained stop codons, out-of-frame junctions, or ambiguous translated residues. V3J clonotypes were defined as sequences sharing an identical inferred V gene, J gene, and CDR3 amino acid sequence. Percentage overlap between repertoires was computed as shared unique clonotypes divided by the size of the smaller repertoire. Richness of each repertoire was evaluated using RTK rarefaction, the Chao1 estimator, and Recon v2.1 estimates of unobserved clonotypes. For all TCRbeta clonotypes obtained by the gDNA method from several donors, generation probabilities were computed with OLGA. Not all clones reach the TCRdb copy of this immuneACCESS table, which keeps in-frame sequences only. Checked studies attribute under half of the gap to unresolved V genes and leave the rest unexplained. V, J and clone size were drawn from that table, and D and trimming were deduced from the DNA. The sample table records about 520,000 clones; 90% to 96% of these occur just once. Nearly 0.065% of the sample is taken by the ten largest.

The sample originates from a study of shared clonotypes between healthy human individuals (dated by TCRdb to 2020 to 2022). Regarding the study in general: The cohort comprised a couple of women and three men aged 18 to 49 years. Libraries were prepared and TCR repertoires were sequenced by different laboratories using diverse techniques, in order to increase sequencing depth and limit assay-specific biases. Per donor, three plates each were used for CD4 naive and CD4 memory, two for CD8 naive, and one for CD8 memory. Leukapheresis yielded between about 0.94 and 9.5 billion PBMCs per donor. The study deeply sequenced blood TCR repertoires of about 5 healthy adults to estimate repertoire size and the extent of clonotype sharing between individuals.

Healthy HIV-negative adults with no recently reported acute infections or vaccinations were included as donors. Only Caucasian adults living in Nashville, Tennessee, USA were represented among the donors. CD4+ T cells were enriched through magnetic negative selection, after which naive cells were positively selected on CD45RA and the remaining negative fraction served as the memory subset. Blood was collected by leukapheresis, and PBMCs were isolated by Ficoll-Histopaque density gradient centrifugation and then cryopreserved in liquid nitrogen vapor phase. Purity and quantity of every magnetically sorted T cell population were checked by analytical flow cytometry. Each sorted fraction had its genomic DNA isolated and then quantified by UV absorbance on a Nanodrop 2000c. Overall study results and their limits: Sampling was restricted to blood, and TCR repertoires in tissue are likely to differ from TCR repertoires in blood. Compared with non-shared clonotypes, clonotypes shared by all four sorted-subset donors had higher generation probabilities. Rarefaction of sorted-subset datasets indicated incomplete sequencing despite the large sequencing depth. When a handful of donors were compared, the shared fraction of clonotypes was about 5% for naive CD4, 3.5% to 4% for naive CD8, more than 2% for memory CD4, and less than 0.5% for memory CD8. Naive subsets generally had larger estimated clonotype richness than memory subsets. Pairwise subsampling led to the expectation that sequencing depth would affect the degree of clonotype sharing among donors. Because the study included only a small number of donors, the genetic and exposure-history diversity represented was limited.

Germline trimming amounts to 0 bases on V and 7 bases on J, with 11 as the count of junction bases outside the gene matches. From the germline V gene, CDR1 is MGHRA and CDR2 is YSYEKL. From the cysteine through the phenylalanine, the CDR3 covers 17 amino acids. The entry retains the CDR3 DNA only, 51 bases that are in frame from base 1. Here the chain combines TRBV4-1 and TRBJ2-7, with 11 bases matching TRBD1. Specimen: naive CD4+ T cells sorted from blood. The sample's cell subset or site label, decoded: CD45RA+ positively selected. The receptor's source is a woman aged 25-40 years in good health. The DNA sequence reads TGCGCCAGCAGCCAAGATAGGGTCGGGACAGGGGGTGAGGAGCAGTACTTC. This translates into CASSQDRVGTGGEEQYF.